Presented here are 30 T cell receptor beta chains from one specimen sequenced in a study of early T cells in non-severe SARS-CoV-2 infection (dated by TCRdb to the early 2020s). The library was obtained by 5' RACE. Instrument used: NextSeq 500. TCRdb reran the public reads through fastp at Q25 and MiXCR, keeping productive beta chains. Every CDR3 protein is listed once, alongside the most common genes and DNA of its rows. The table for this sample lists 20,000 to 25,000 distinct CDR3 sequences; about 4.4% of them were counted only once. The ten largest clonotypes hold about 15% of the sample. What was sequenced was whole blood. The receptors stem from an adult who was a healthcare worker with PCR-confirmed SARS-CoV-2 infection or an uninfected control (not recorded which).

This clonotype turned up a few times. The gene calls are TRBV5-1 and TRBJ1-3; D is possibly TRBD1 (6 bases). The V end was cut by 2 bases, the J end by 1 base, with 16 bases between. There are 17 residues in the CDR3. Germline V gene lookup returns CDR1 SGHRS and CDR2 YFSETQ. This chain's CDR3 is CASSLGGQTSSGNTIYF. CDR3 nucleotide sequence: TGCGCCAGCAGCTTAGGGGGGCAAACGTCTTCTGGAAACACCATATATTTT.

This clonotype was found many times. This chain uses TRBV27 with TRBJ2-1, with a possible D match to TRBD2 (5 bases). This CDR3 has 13 residues. CDR1 is MNHEY, CDR2 SMNVEV, per germline (reference sequence). V lost 5 bases, J lost 3 bases, and 8 bases lay in between. CDR3 loop: CASSSGNYNEQFF. The CDR3 nucleotides read TGTGCCAGCAGTAGCGGCAACTACAATGAGCAGTTCTTC.

This clonotype was seen many times. This chain uses TRBV14 with TRBJ1-2; weak D call: TRBD1 (5 bases). This CDR3 contains 17 residues. Trimming took 0 bases from V and 7 from J, leaving 21 bases between them. The germline CDR1 and CDR2 sequences are SGHDN and FVKESK. CDR3 amino acids: CASSQEMGGDGGRGYTF. CDR3 DNA: TGTGCCAGCAGCCAAGAAATGGGCGGGGACGGCGGACGTGGCTACACCTTC.

This clonotype came up a few times. The chain couples TRBV7-2 to TRBJ1-2; D possibly corresponds to TRBD1 (5 bases). CDR3 length: 11 amino acids. Trimming removed 8 bases at V and 4 bases at J, with 8 bases between. Germline V gene lookup returns CDR1 SGHTA and CDR2 FQGNSA. The CDR3 sequence is CASGGFYGYTF. For the CDR3, the DNA is TGTGCCAGCGGGGGATTCTATGGCTACACCTTC.

Ten or more counts support this clonotype. V and J are TRBV19 and TRBJ2-1, with 10 positions matching TRBD2. V was pared by 3 bases and J by 4 bases, with 9 bases of the junction left unmatched. The CDR3 spans 17 residues. The germline V gene has CDR1 LNHDA and CDR2 SQIVND (reference sequence). CDR3 loop: CASSIPYTSGIYNEQFF. The CDR3 bases are TGTGCCAGTAGTATCCCCTATACTAGCGGGATTTACAATGAGCAGTTCTTC. Together with reference TRBV19 and TRBJ2-1, the CDR3 gives the full variable domain: DGGITQSPKYLFRKEGQNVTLSCEQNLNHDAMYWYRQDPGQGLRLIYYSQIVNDFQKGDIAEGYSVSREKKESFPLTVTSAQKNPTAFYLCASSIPYTSGIYNEQFFGPGTRLTVL.

This clonotype was seen many times. The chain links TRBV20-1 to TRBJ2-7; 10 bases map to TRBD2. Germline assignment: CDR1 DFQATT and CDR2 SNEGSKA (reference sequence). The junction had 5 bases not matched to a gene; V was cut back by 0 bases and J by 6 bases. The CDR3 totals 14 residues. CDR3 protein: CSARDPLAGSEQYF. The CDR3 DNA is TGCAGTGCTAGAGATCCACTAGCGGGATCCGAGCAGTACTTC.

This clonotype was recorded many times. The chain recombines TRBV5-1 with TRBJ1-1; D is uncertain. V was cut by 2 bases and J by 5 bases, with 7 bases left in between. Germline V gives CDR1 SGHRS, CDR2 YFSETQ. The CDR3 runs to 12 residues. For the CDR3, the DNA is TGCGCCAGCAGCTTATCAGAGACTGAAGCTTTCTTT. It is translated as CASSLSETEAFF.

In this sample, this clonotype turned up many times. This sequence joins TRBV3-2 and TRBJ2-5; TRBD1 was called by the table and not checked on the DNA. TRBV3-2 is termed a pseudogene. The CDR3 runs to 16 residues. In DNA form, the CDR3 reads TGTGCCAGCAGCCCATTCAGGACAGGGCGGCAAGAGACCAAGTACTTC. It is translated as CASSPFRTGRQETKYF.

This clonotype was seen ten or more times. The rearrangement joins TRBV3-1 to TRBJ2-1; D call uncertain. Trimming took 5 bases from V and 7 from J, leaving 12 bases between them. Germline CDR1 is LGHDT and CDR2 is YNNKEL (reference sequence). The CDR3 totals 13 residues. The CDR3 DNA follows: TGTGCCAGCAGCGCTCAAGAAAGAAATGAGCAGTTCTTC. It yields the protein CASSAQERNEQFF.

This clonotype was recorded at least ten times. This rearrangement joins TRBV9 to TRBJ2-7; 14 bases align to TRBD2. The CDR3 consists of 15 residues. Germline V gives CDR1 SGDLS, CDR2 YYNGEE. Trimming removed 0 bases from V and 6 bases from J; junction bases left unmatched: 2. The CDR3 reads CASSVGLAGGREQYF. CDR3 sequence (DNA): TGTGCCAGCAGCGTAGGACTAGCGGGAGGGCGCGAGCAGTACTTC.

CDR3 nucleotides: TGTGCCAGCACCGTTCAAGGGGGGCAGCCCCAGCATTTT. Encoded protein: CASTVQGGQPQHF. The chain is built from TRBV7-8 and TRBJ1-5; TRBD1 might be the D (6 bases). V dropped 7 bases and J dropped 7 bases, with 14 bases sitting between them. CDR1 is SGHVS and CDR2 is FQNEAQ in the germline V gene. The CDR3 is 13 amino acids. The full variable domain, its missing parts supplied by reference TRBV7-8 and TRBJ1-5, is GAGVSQSPRYKVAKRGQDVALRCDPISGHVSLFWYQQALGQGPEFLTYFQNEAQLDKSGLPSDRFFAERPEGSVSTLKIQRTQQEDSAVYLCASTVQGGQPQHFGDGTRLSIL.

In its sample, this clonotype was seen many times. This chain links TRBV18 with TRBJ1-3; D is perhaps TRBD1 (5 bases). Germline V lookup: CDR1 KGHSH, CDR2 LQKENI. The CDR3 loop spans 13 amino acids. The V end lost 6 bases, the J end lost 3 bases, and 9 bases lay between the germline ends. The CDR3 DNA sequence: TGTGCCAGCTCCCAGGGTTATGGAAACACCATATATTTT. This sequence encodes CASSQGYGNTIYF.

This clonotype has more than one count but fewer than ten. CDR3 protein: CASSLRGASSGNTIYF. The CDR3 nucleotides read TGTGCCAGCAGCTTACGGGGGGCAAGCTCTGGAAACACCATATATTTT. V usage is TRBV13 and J usage is TRBJ1-3; weak D call: TRBD1 (6 bases). V was shortened by 2 bases and J by 0 bases, with 11 bases between the two germline ends. This CDR3 has 16 amino acids. CDR1 is PRHDT, CDR2 FYEKMQ, per germline (reference sequence).

The rearrangement joins TRBV7-2 to TRBJ2-7; D not certain. Germline V gene lookup returns CDR1 SGHTA and CDR2 FQGNSA. The CDR3 is 14 amino acids. Trimming removed 0 bases from V and 2 bases from J, with 8 bases in between. CDR3 sequence: CASSLADGPYEQYF. In nucleotides, the CDR3 is TGTGCCAGCAGCTTAGCGGACGGTCCCTACGAGCAGTACTTC.

This clonotype was found many times. The genes are TRBV4-1 and TRBJ2-7; TRBD1 matches 9 bases. With V trimmed by 6 bases and J by 2 bases, 8 bases remained unmatched. The CDR3 runs to 15 residues. Germline CDR1 and CDR2: MGHRA and YSYEKL. The chain's CDR3 is CASSQLTGGAYEQYF. The DNA of the CDR3 is TGCGCCAGCAGTCAATTAACAGGGGGCGCCTACGAGCAGTACTTC.

The chain has TRBV25-1 and TRBJ2-3, with D perhaps TRBD2 (5 bases). V was trimmed by 2 bases and J by 5 bases, leaving 11 bases between them. Looked up from germline, CDR1 is MGHDK and CDR2 is SYGVNS. The CDR3 runs to 14 residues. For the CDR3, the DNA is TGTGCCAGCAGTGAAGAGGGAACTAGAGATACGCAGTATTTT. This gives the protein CASSEEGTRDTQYF. The complete variable domain, with remaining parts taken from reference TRBV25-1 and TRBJ2-3, reads EADIYQTPRYLVIGTGKKITLECSQTMGHDKMYWYQQDPGMELHLIHYSYGVNSTEKGDLSSESTVSRIRTEHFPLTLESARPSHTSQYLCASSEEGTRDTQYFGPGTRLTVL.

This clonotype appeared many times. J is TRBJ2-1 and V is TRBV4-1; 8 bases are shared with TRBD2. Germline V gives CDR1 MGHRA, CDR2 YSYEKL. The CDR3 contains 16 residues. With V trimmed by 4 bases and J by 2 bases, 7 bases remained unmatched. In DNA, the CDR3 is TGCGCCAGCAGCCCCCTCGGCGGGAGGCCCTACAATGAGCAGTTCTTC. Translated, it gives CASSPLGGRPYNEQFF.

In its sample, this clonotype was seen many times. This chain connects TRBV7-2 to TRBJ1-6; D is undetermined. The CDR3 runs 16 residues. The germline CDR1 and CDR2 sequences are SGHTA and FQGNSA. The V and J ends lost 1 base and 8 bases respectively, with 15 bases between them. This chain's CDR3 is CASSLGSPQIDSPLHF. In DNA, the CDR3 is TGTGCCAGCAGCTTAGGGAGTCCGCAAATTGATTCACCCCTCCACTTT.

For this clonotype: An end of the junction differs from the germline gene, which may be a read error. The rearrangement uses TRBV7-7 and TRBJ2-5; 8 bases agree with TRBD1. CDR1 and CDR2 (germline): SSHAT, FNYEAQ (reference sequence). The CDR3 is 14 amino acids. The CDR3 DNA sequence: TGTGCTAGCAGCAGAAACAGGGGGGATGAGACCCAGTACTTC. It translates to CASSRNRGDETQYF.

The chain has TRBV7-2 and TRBJ2-1; D may be TRBD2 (5 bases). V lost 1 base and J lost 3, with 13 bases in between. CDR1 and CDR2 (germline): SGHTA, FQGNSA. The CDR3 has 16 residues. CDR3 DNA sequence: TGTGCCAGCAGCTTAGGCGGGCCTTCCATCTACAATGAGCAGTTCTTC. The encoded protein is CASSLGGPSIYNEQFF.

The V gene is TRBV12-2, the J gene TRBJ2-5; TRBD2 reflects the table's D call only, with no check against the DNA. TRBV12-2 is labeled a pseudogene. This CDR3 comprises 18 residues. DNA of the CDR3: TGTGCAAGTCGCTTTCCTCACAACCGACTAGCGCGGCGGGAGACCCAGTACTTC. Its protein is CASRFPHNRLARRETQYF.

The sample holds many counts of this clonotype. The rearrangement links TRBV11-2 to TRBJ2-5, with a possible D match to TRBD1 (5 bases). The CDR3 extends over 12 amino acids. CDR1 and CDR2 (germline): SGHAT, FQNNGV. V was trimmed by 8 bases and J by 4 bases, leaving 11 bases between them. Written as DNA, the CDR3 is TGTGCCAGCGAAGGGGCTGGAGAGACCCAGTACTTC. Protein product: CASEGAGETQYF.

In this sample, this clonotype turned up many times. The gene calls are TRBV27 and TRBJ1-5; possible D gene TRBD1, 6 bases. This CDR3 has 14 amino acids. V lost 2 bases and J lost 5, with 10 bases in between. The germline V gene encodes CDR1 MNHEY and CDR2 SMNVEV (reference sequence). This CDR3 reads CASSLKGGDQPQHF. The CDR3 nucleotides are TGTGCCAGCAGTTTAAAAGGGGGTGATCAGCCCCAGCATTTT.

This clonotype was counted many times. The chain links TRBV7-2 to TRBJ1-4; no clear D gene. With 2 bases removed from V and 7 bases from J, the gap between germline ends came to 8 bases. Looked up from germline, CDR1 is SGHTA and CDR2 is FQGNSA. The CDR3 length is 13 residues. This chain's CDR3 is CASSLTDGEKLFF. Here the CDR3 DNA reads TGTGCCAGCAGCTTAACGGATGGTGAAAAACTGTTTTTT.

This clonotype was observed many times. This rearrangement joins TRBV7-9 to TRBJ1-1, with no clear D. The CDR3 extends over 13 amino acids. From germline, CDR1 is SEHNR and CDR2 FQNEAQ (reference sequence). The V gene lost 7 bases and the J gene lost 0 bases, with 9 bases spanning the gap. CDR3 nucleotides: TGTGCCAGCACCACCCCGATGAACACTGAAGCTTTCTTT. Translated: CASTTPMNTEAFF.

This chain uses TRBV11-2 with TRBJ2-3; D might be TRBD1 (6 bases). This CDR3 contains 14 residues. Germline values: CDR1 SGHAT, CDR2 FQNNGV. V was pared by 5 bases and J by 2 bases, with 11 bases between. CDR3 bases: TGTGCCAGCAGCCTAGGGGGTTACACAGATACGCAGTATTTT. Its translation is CASSLGGYTDTQYF.

The sample holds many counts of this clonotype. The rearrangement joins TRBV5-4 to TRBJ2-1; maybe TRBD2 (7 bases). The CDR3 has 15 residues. CDR1 and CDR2 (germline): SGHNT, YYREEE (reference sequence). V shed 1 base and J shed 4 bases, with 12 bases lying between them. CDR3 in DNA: TGTGCCAGCAGCTTGTCAGGGGAGGGGTACAATGAGCAGTTCTTC. Translating gives CASSLSGEGYNEQFF.

CDR3 DNA: TGTGCCAGCAGCCCAACCCCCAGCAGTCACACTGAAGCTTTCTTT. As protein: CASSPTPSSHTEAFF. The V gene is TRBV7-6, the J gene TRBJ1-1; D call uncertain. The V gene lost 5 bases and the J gene lost 3 bases, with 16 bases spanning the gap. CDR3 size: 15 residues. Looked up from germline, CDR1 is SGHVS and CDR2 is FNYEAQ.

In its sample, this clonotype was seen many times. The chain employs TRBV6-4 and TRBJ1-1; D gene unclear. Germline loops: CDR1 MRHNA, CDR2 SNTAGT. This CDR3 has 16 amino acids. Trimming removed 4 bases at V and 4 bases at J, with 19 bases between. CDR3 loop: CASSVGQAAMGTEAFF. The CDR3 DNA reads TGTGCCAGCAGTGTCGGCCAAGCCGCAATGGGCACTGAAGCTTTCTTT.

This clonotype appeared many times. The genes are TRBV29-1 and TRBJ1-5; D is uncertain. Germline values: CDR1 SQVTM, CDR2 ANQGSEA. The V and J ends lost 5 bases and 4 bases respectively, with 18 bases between them. The CDR3 length is 15 residues. The CDR3 DNA follows: TGCAGCGTTTCCGACGGACTCTTGGGGAATCAGCCCCAGCATTTT. Protein: CSVSDGLLGNQPQHF.